The 31 T cell receptor beta chains below come from one sample, sequenced in a study of cytomegalovirus exposure and HLA in healthy donors. A multiplex PCR was run with 60 Vbeta primers and 13 Jbeta primers. Produced via immunoSEQ multiplex PCR; TCRdb's table is partial and in-frame only. The sample includes approximately 120,000 clones, more than 60% of them seen just once. Source material: PBMCs. Receptor source: a female donor in good health and CMV-seronegative.

This chain joins TRBV2 and TRBJ1-4; D is perhaps TRBD1 (6 bases). Trimming took off 5 bases at V and 8 bases at J, with 15 bases between the two ends. Germline-derived CDR1 and CDR2 are SNHLY and FYNNEI. The CDR3 spans 14 residues. The CDR3 DNA is TGTGCCAGCAGTATCACCGAGGGGGAGGAAAAACTGTTTTTT. It translates to CASSITEGEEKLFF.

The V call is TRBV11-2, the J call TRBJ2-1, with D possibly matching TRBD2 (5 bases). The CDR3 length is 13 residues. Germline V gene lookup returns CDR1 SGHAT and CDR2 FQNNGV. The V end lost 4 bases, the J end lost 2 bases, and 6 bases lay between the germline ends. The CDR3 reads CASSSTTYNEQFF. The CDR3 nucleotides are TGTGCCAGCAGCTCGACTACCTACAATGAGCAGTTCTTC.

The chain joins TRBV5-4 to TRBJ2-7; 9 bases align to TRBD1. J was trimmed by 5 bases and V by 1 base; bases with no gene match: 7. CDR3 length: 15 residues. Germline CDR1 is SGHNT and CDR2 is YYREEE (reference sequence). The CDR3 DNA reads TGTGCCAGCAGCTTGCCGGGACAGGGTCGACACGAGCAGTACTTC. Its translation: CASSLPGQGRHEQYF.

The chain carries TRBV27 and TRBJ1-2, with D perhaps TRBD1 (6 bases). The germline V gene encodes CDR1 MNHEY and CDR2 SMNVEV (reference sequence). V was shortened by 5 bases and J by 6 bases, with 16 bases between the two germline ends. The CDR3 loop spans 14 amino acids. The CDR3 DNA reads as TGTGCCAGCAGTATCGTCAGGGGAAGTGATGGCTACACCTTC. It specifies CASSIVRGSDGYTF.

In nucleotides, the CDR3 is TGTGCCATCAGTGAGTCGGGACAAAGTCAGCCCCAGCATTTT. It translates to CAISESGQSQPQHF. The chain joins TRBV10-3 to TRBJ1-5; D is possibly TRBD1 (6 bases). Germline values: CDR1 ENHRY, CDR2 SYGVKD. This CDR3 has 14 residues. Between the trimmed V and J ends, which lost 0 bases and 6 bases, there was a span of 9 bases.

The DNA of the CDR3 is TGTGCCAGCAGTCCGACAGGGGGGCGGGAAGCTTTCTTT. It specifies CASSPTGGREAFF. The chain combines TRBV6-5 with TRBJ1-1, with 9 positions matching TRBD1. This CDR3 contains 13 residues. V was pared by 5 bases and J by 8 bases, with 6 bases of the junction left unmatched. The germline V gene has CDR1 MNHEY and CDR2 SVGAGI.

CDR3: CASSLFRLAGGTEQFF. In DNA form, the CDR3 reads TGTGCCAGCAGTTTATTCCGACTAGCGGGGGGTACTGAGCAGTTCTTC. The chain recombines TRBV27 with TRBJ2-1; 13 bases fit TRBD2. Germline V CDR1 and CDR2: MNHEY, SMNVEV (reference sequence). The CDR3 has 16 residues. Trimming removed 1 base from V and 9 bases from J; junction bases left unmatched: 6.

The gene calls are TRBV6-1 and TRBJ1-5; D ambiguous. Germline V lookup: CDR1 MNHNS, CDR2 SASEGT. The length of the CDR3 is 15 residues. V was shortened by 8 bases and J by 2 bases, with 16 bases between the two germline ends. The CDR3 coding sequence is TGTGCCAGCTCGGACTGGGGAACTGGCAATCAGCCCCAGCATTTT. Its protein product is CASSDWGTGNQPQHF.

The V call is TRBV7-2, the J call TRBJ1-3; D not resolved. The V end was cut by 2 bases, the J end by 6 bases, with 8 bases between. CDR3 length: 13 residues. CDR1 is SGHTA, CDR2 FQGNSA, per germline. The CDR3 DNA reads as TGTGCCAGCAGCTTACCAGTCTTAAACACCATATATTTT. Protein product: CASSLPVLNTIYF.

This sequence joins TRBV4-2 and TRBJ2-7, with a tentative D call TRBD1 (5 bases). V was cut by 0 bases and J by 2 bases, with 8 bases left in between. The CDR3 sequence is 14 residues long. Germline lookup yields CDR1 LGHNA and CDR2 YNFKEQ. CDR3 residues: CASSQDRGTYEQYF. DNA for the CDR3: TGTGCCAGCAGCCAAGATAGGGGAACCTACGAGCAGTACTTC.

The genes are TRBV5-1 and TRBJ2-3; no reliable D call. Trimming stripped 4 bases from V and 1 base from J, with 4 bases between. CDR3 length: 12 amino acids. The germline CDR1 and CDR2 sequences are SGHRS and YFSETQ. The CDR3 bases are TGCGCCAGCAGCCGCGGCACAGATACGCAGTATTTT. It is translated as CASSRGTDTQYF.

CDR3 bases: TGTGCCAGCAGTCCCATCCTGAGGGAAGAGACCCAGTACTTC. This sequence encodes CASSPILREETQYF. The rearrangement links TRBV6-5 to TRBJ2-5; possibly TRBD2 for D (5 bases). V lost 5 bases to trimming and J lost 3 bases, with 13 bases between them. CDR1 and CDR2 from the germline V gene are MNHEY and SVGAGI. CDR3 length: 14 amino acids.

The CDR3 region is CASSLVPSGVADTQYF. CDR3 in DNA: TGTGCCAGCAGCTTAGTGCCTAGCGGGGTAGCAGATACGCAGTATTTT. This chain connects TRBV13 to TRBJ2-3; TRBD2 agrees at 9 bases. Per the germline V gene, CDR1 is PRHDT and CDR2 is FYEKMQ (reference sequence). This CDR3 contains 16 residues. The V gene end was trimmed by 1 base and the J gene end by 4 bases; junction bases not matched to a gene: 6. The complete variable domain, with remaining parts taken from reference TRBV13 and TRBJ2-3, reads AAGVIQSPRHLIKEKRETATLKCYPIPRHDTVYWYQQGPGQDPQFLISFYEKMQSDKGSIPDRFSAQQFSDYHSELNMSSLELGDSALYFCASSLVPSGVADTQYFGPGTRLTVL.

The genes are TRBV6-6 and TRBJ1-1; weak D call: TRBD1 (5 bases). The CDR3 extends over 14 amino acids. The ends were cut back, 6 bases at V and 4 bases at J, with 15 bases in the middle. Germline V gene data show CDR1 as MNHNY and CDR2 as SVGAGI (reference sequence). CDR3 in amino acids: CASSWGEGTTEAFF. CDR3 DNA sequence: TGTGCCAGCAGCTGGGGGGAGGGAACCACTGAAGCTTTCTTT.

The CDR3 spells CASSFGQAYTQETQYF. The CDR3 DNA sequence: TGTGCCAGCAGCTTCGGACAGGCATACACCCAAGAGACCCAGTACTTC. The chain joins TRBV11-2 to TRBJ2-5, with TRBD1 identical over 7 bases. The CDR3 is made up of 16 amino acids. J gave up 1 base and V 3 bases, and 8 bases lay outside the gene matches. Germline V gene sequence: CDR1 SGHAT, CDR2 FQNNGV.

The chain carries TRBV7-8 and TRBJ2-3; possibly TRBD2 for D (7 bases). CDR3 length: 17 residues. Per germline, CDR1 SGHVS and CDR2 FQNEAQ. Trimming took 5 bases from V and 8 from J, leaving 26 bases between them. The CDR3: CASSIKQGAGLHGTQYF. The CDR3 DNA follows: TGTGCCAGCAGCATTAAACAGGGAGCGGGGCTGCACGGTACGCAGTATTTT.

This sequence joins TRBV7-3 and TRBJ2-3; D possibly corresponds to TRBD2 (6 bases). This CDR3 contains 13 residues. The V gene lost 7 bases and the J gene lost 1 base, with 9 bases spanning the gap. From germline, CDR1 is SGHTA and CDR2 FQGTGA. CDR3 residues: CASTGGGTDTQYF. CDR3 sequence (DNA): TGTGCCAGCACTGGCGGGGGCACAGATACGCAGTATTTT. The variable domain in full, with the rest retrieved from reference TRBV7-3 and TRBJ2-3, is GAGVSQTPSNKVTEKGKYVELRCDPISGHTALYWYRQSLGQGPEFLIYFQGTGAADDSGLPNDRFFAVRPEGSVSTLKIQRTERGDSAVYLCASTGGGTDTQYFGPGTRLTVL.

This rearrangement joins TRBV5-6 to TRBJ1-6, with 7 bases identical to TRBD1. Germline V gives CDR1 SGHDT, CDR2 YYEEEE. V was clipped by 4 bases and J by 2 bases; unmatched bases: 3. The CDR3 covers 15 residues. CDR3 amino acids: CASSTGVTYNSPLHF. The CDR3 region has the DNA TGTGCCAGCAGCACAGGGGTAACCTATAATTCACCCCTCCACTTT.

The chain carries TRBV5-1 and TRBJ2-1; 13 positions agree with TRBD2. Germline V gene sequence: CDR1 SGHRS, CDR2 YFSETQ. The trim removed 5 bases at V and 6 bases at J, leaving 5 bases unmatched. CDR3 length: 15 amino acids. CDR3 region: CASSGTSGGANEQFF. In DNA form, the CDR3 reads TGCGCCAGCAGTGGTACTAGCGGGGGGGCCAATGAGCAGTTCTTC. The full variable domain, completed using reference TRBV5-1 and TRBJ2-1, is KAGVTQTPRYLIKTRGQQVTLSCSPISGHRSVSWYQQTPGQGLQFLFEYFSETQRNKGNFPGRFSGRQFSNSRSEMNVSTLELGDSALYLCASSGTSGGANEQFFGPGTRLTVL.

This clone was counted a single time. V usage is TRBV29-1 and J usage is TRBJ1-6; D might be TRBD1 (6 bases). Germline V CDR1 and CDR2: SQVTM, ANQGSEA. Trimming shortened V by 6 bases and J by 13 bases, and 13 bases separated the two germline ends. The CDR3 totals 11 residues. The CDR3 DNA follows: TGCAGCGTCCGTGACAGGCATCCCCTCCACTTT. Translated: CSVRDRHPLHF.

The V and J genes are TRBV6-5 and TRBJ2-2; 10 nucleotides align to TRBD1. CDR3 length: 16 amino acids. From germline, CDR1 is MNHEY and CDR2 SVGAGI. The ends lost 2 bases at V and 0 bases at J; junction bases unmatched: 0. This CDR3 reads CASSYGTGANTGELFF. The CDR3 DNA is TGTGCCAGCAGTTACGGGACAGGGGCGAACACCGGGGAGCTGTTTTTT.

The chain joins TRBV27 to TRBJ2-7, with D possibly matching TRBD1 (6 bases). Germline CDR1 is MNHEY and CDR2 is SMNVEV (reference sequence). V lost 2 bases and J 2 bases, leaving 10 bases between the germline ends. The CDR3 length is 14 residues. This CDR3 reads CASSLQDRTYEQYF. The CDR3 nucleotides are TGTGCCAGCAGTTTACAGGACAGAACCTACGAGCAGTACTTC.

The J gene is TRBJ1-1, the V gene TRBV4-3; 7 bases line up with TRBD1. The CDR3 loop spans 16 amino acids. Losses at the gene ends were 0 bases for V and 4 bases for J; bases not matched to a gene: 8. Germline loops: CDR1 LGHNA, CDR2 YSLEER. This chain's CDR3 is CASSQETMAGGTEAFF. CDR3 in DNA: TGCGCCAGCAGCCAAGAAACAATGGCAGGGGGCACTGAAGCTTTCTTT.

The chain uses TRBV4-2 and TRBJ2-5, with 7 bases matching TRBD2. Per germline, CDR1 LGHNA and CDR2 YNFKEQ. The J segment lost 1 base and the V segment lost 0 bases, leaving 8 bases of the junction unmatched. The CDR3 consists of 17 residues. CDR3 bases: TGTGCCAGCAGCCAAGAAGGCAGCGGGGCCTCCCAAGAGACCCAGTACTTC. This codes for CASSQEGSGASQETQYF.

As DNA, the CDR3 is TGTGCCAGCAGTCAGCCCGGGACAGGGAGGTACGAGCAGTACTTC. It encodes CASSQPGTGRYEQYF. The V call is TRBV6-6, the J call TRBJ2-5, with 9 positions matching TRBD1. The J call is uncertain, as TRBJ2-7 better fits the DNA end. The CDR3 runs 15 residues. CDR1 is MNHNY and CDR2 is SVGAGI in the germline V gene (reference sequence).

The chain is built from TRBV11-1 and TRBJ2-5; D is possibly TRBD1 (6 bases). The CDR3 sequence is 15 residues long. Trimming pared 5 bases from V and 10 bases from J, leaving 23 bases between. Germline V CDR1 and CDR2: SGHAT, FQDESV (reference sequence). CDR3 nucleotide sequence: TGTGCCAGCAGCCTAAACAGGGAAGCCCACAGGGACCAGTACTTC. As protein: CASSLNREAHRDQYF.

The chain joins TRBV23-1 to TRBJ2-2; tentatively, D is TRBD2 (5 bases). TRBV23-1 is known as an ORF, though its function is uncertain. V lost 0 bases to trimming and J lost 3 bases, with 14 bases between them. The CDR3 is 17 amino acids. For the CDR3, the DNA is TGCGCCAGCAGTCAATCCCCGAACGGGGATTACACCGGGGAGCTGTTTTTT. Its protein is CASSQSPNGDYTGELFF.

V usage is TRBV7-6 and J usage is TRBJ2-1; 8 nucleotides line up with TRBD1. The CDR3 has 18 amino acids. Germline CDR1 is SGHVS and CDR2 is FNYEAQ. V trimming: 0 bases; J trimming: 4 bases; junction bases outside the gene matches: 11. The CDR3 DNA reads as TGTGCCAGCAGCTTAGCGTCTGTCCGGACAGGGAAATACAATGAGCAGTTCTTC. Encoded protein: CASSLASVRTGKYNEQFF.

The rearrangement uses TRBV15 and TRBJ1-6, with D possibly TRBD1 on 6 matching bases. CDR3 length: 16 amino acids. Germline V lookup: CDR1 LNHNV, CDR2 YYDKDF (reference sequence). The V and J ends lost 2 bases and 7 bases respectively, with 15 bases between them. Here the CDR3 DNA reads TGTGCCACCAGCAGACGAGGGGGTCCGGGGAATTCACCCCTCCACTTT. The encoded protein is CATSRRGGPGNSPLHF.

The CDR3 loop is CASSRDSMNTEAFF. The CDR3 region has the DNA TGTGCCAGCAGCCGGGACAGCATGAACACTGAAGCTTTCTTT. This chain uses TRBV5-4 with TRBJ1-1, with 7 bases matching TRBD1. CDR3 length equals 14 residues. V lost 4 bases and J lost 0; bases outside the gene matches: 3. The V gene's germline CDR1 is SGHNT and CDR2 YYREEE (reference sequence).

This clone was found a few times. This chain links TRBV4-1 with TRBJ1-2; D gene uncertain. Trimming stripped 1 base from V and 0 bases from J, with 9 bases between. This CDR3 region has 15 residues. Germline V gene lookup returns CDR1 MGHRA and CDR2 YSYEKL. Here the CDR3 DNA reads TGCGCCAGCAGCCAAGCGGCAGGTACTAACTATGGCTACACCTTC. This gives the protein CASSQAAGTNYGYTF.